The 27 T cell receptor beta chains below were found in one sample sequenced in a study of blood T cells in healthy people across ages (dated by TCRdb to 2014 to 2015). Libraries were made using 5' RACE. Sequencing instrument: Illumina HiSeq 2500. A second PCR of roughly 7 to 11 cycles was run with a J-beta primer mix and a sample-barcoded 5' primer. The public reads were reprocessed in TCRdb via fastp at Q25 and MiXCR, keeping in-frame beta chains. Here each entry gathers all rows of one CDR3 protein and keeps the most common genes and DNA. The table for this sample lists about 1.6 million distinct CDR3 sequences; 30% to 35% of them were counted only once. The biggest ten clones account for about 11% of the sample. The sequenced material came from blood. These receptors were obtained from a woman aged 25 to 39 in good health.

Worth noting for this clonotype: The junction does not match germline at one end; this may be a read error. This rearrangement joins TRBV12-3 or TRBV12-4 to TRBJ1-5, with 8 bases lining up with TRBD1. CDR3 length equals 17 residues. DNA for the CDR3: TGTGCCAGCAGTTTTTTTTGGACAGGGAATTTACATCAGCCCCGGCATTTT. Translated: CASSFFWTGNLHQPRHF.

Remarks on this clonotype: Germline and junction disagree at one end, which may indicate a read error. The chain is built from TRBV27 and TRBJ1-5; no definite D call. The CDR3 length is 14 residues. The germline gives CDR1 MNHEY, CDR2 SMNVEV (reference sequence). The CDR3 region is CASSLSYSNQPRHF. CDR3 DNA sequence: TGTGCCAGCAGTTTATCTTATAGCAATCAGCCCCGGCATTTT.

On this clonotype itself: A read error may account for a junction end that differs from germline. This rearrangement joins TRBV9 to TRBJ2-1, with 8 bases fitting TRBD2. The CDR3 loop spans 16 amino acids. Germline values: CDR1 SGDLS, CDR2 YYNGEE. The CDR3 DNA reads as TGTGCCGGCAGCGTAGAGAGCGGGAGCTCCTACAATGAGCAGTTCTTC. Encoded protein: CAGSVESGSSYNEQFF. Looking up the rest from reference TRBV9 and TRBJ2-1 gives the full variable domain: DSGVTQTPKHLITATGQRVTLRCSPRSGDLSVYWYQQSLDQGLQFLIQYYNGEERAKGNILERFSAQQFPDLHSELNLSSLELGDSALYFCAGSVESGSSYNEQFFGPGTRLTVL.

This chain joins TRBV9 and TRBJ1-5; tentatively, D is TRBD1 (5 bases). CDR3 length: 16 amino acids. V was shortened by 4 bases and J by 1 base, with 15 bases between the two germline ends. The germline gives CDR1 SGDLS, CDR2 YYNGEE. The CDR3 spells CASSPGGAGSNQPQHF. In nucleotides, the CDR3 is TGTGCCAGCAGCCCCGGGGGAGCGGGAAGCAATCAGCCCCAGCATTTT.

The CDR3 reads CSARDRLTNYGYTF. CDR3 nucleotides: TGCAGTGCTAGGGACAGACTGACTAACTATGGCTACACCTTC. The rearrangement uses TRBV20-1 and TRBJ1-2, with a weak D call TRBD1 (6 bases). The length of the CDR3 is 14 residues. The germline gives CDR1 DFQATT, CDR2 SNEGSKA (reference sequence). The V end lost 3 bases, the J end lost 0 bases, and 11 bases lay between the germline ends.

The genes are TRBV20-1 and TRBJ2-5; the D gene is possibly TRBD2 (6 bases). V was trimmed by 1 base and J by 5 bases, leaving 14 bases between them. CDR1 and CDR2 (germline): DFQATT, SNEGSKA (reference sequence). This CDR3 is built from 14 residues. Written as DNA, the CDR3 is TGCAGTGCTAGAGGGCTACAGAGCGGGGAGACCCAGTACTTC. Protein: CSARGLQSGETQYF.

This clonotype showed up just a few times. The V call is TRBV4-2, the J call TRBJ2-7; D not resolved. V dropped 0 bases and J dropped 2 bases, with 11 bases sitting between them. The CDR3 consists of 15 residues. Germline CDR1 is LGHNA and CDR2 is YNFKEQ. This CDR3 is CASSQDLFTPYEQYF. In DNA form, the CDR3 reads TGTGCCAGCAGCCAAGATTTGTTTACCCCCTACGAGCAGTACTTC.

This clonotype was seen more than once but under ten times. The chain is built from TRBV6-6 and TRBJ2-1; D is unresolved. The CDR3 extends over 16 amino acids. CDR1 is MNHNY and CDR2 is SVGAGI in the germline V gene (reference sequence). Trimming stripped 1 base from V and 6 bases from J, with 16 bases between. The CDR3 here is CASSYLGQKQSNEQFF. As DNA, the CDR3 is TGTGCCAGCAGTTACTTAGGCCAGAAGCAGAGCAATGAGCAGTTCTTC.

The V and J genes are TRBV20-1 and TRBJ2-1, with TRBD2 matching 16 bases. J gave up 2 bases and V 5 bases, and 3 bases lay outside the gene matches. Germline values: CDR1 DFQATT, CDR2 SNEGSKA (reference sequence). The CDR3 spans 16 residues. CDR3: CSAFGTSGGAYNEQFF. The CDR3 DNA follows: TGCAGTGCTTTTGGGACTAGCGGGGGGGCCTACAATGAGCAGTTCTTC.

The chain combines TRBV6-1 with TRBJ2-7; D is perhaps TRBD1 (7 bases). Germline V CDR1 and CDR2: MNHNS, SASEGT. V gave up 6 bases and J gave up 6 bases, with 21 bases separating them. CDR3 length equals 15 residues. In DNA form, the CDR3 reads TGTGCCAGCAGGCGGGACAGCGTTGGGTTTGCCGAGCAGTACTTC. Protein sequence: CASRRDSVGFAEQYF.

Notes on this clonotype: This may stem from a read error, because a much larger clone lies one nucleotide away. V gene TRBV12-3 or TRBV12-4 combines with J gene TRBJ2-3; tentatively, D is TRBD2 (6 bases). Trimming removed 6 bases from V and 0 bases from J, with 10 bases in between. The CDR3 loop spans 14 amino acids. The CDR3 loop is CASRRRASTDTQYF. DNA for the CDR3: TGTGCCAGCAGGCGGAGGGCTAGCACAGATACGCAGTATTTT.

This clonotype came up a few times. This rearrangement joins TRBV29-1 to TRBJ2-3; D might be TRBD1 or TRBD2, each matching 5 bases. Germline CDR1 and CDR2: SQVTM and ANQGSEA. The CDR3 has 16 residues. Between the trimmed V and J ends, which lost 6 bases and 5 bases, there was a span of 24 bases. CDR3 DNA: TGCAGCGTCCTAGGGGCTAGCTTCATCGGAGGAGATACGCAGTATTTT. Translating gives CSVLGASFIGGDTQYF.

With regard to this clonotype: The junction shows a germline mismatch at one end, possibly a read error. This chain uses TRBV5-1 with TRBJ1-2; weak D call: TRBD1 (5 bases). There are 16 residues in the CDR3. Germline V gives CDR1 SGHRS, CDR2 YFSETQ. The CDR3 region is CASSRETGLTNYDYTF. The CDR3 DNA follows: TGCGCCAGCAGCAGGGAGACGGGACTAACTAACTATGACTACACCTTC.

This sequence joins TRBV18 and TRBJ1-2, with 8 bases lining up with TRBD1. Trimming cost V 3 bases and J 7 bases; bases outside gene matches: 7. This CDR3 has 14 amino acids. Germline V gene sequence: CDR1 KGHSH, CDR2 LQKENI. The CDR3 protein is CASSPPGQGGGYTF. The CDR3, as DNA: TGTGCCAGCTCACCCCCTGGACAGGGCGGTGGCTACACCTTC. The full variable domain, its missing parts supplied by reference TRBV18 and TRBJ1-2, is NAGVMQNPRHLVRRRGQEARLRCSPMKGHSHVYWYRQLPEEGLKFMVYLQKENIIDESGMPKERFSAEFPKEGPSILRIQQVVRGDSAAYFCASSPPGQGGGYTFGSGTRLTVV.

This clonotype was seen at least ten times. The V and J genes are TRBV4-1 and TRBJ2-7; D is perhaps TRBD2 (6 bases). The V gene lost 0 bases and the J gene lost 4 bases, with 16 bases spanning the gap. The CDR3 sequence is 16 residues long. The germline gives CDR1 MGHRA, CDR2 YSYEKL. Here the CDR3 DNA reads TGCGCCAGCAGCCAAGAAGGGGACGGGGGATGGTACGAGCAGTACTTC. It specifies CASSQEGDGGWYEQYF.

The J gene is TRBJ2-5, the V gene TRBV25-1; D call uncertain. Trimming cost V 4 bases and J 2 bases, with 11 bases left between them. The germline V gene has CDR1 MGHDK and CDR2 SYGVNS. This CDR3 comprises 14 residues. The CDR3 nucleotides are TGTGCCAGCAGTGGAACAGTAATACAAGAGACCCAGTACTTC. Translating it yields CASSGTVIQETQYF.

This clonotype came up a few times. In DNA, the CDR3 is TGTGCCAGCAGCTTAGCCCAGGGACTAGCGGGGCACTACGAGCAGTACTTC. Translation: CASSLAQGLAGHYEQYF. The genes are TRBV7-9 and TRBJ2-7, with 13 bases lining up with TRBD2. J was trimmed by 3 bases and V by 0 bases; bases with no gene match: 5. The CDR3 is made up of 17 amino acids. Per germline, CDR1 SEHNR and CDR2 FQNEAQ (reference sequence).

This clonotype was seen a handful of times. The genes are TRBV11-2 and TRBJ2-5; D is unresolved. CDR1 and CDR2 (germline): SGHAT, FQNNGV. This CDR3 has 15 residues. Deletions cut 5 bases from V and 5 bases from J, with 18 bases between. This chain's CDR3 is CASSLLGATRETQYF. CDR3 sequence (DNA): TGTGCCAGCAGCCTACTCGGAGCTACAAGGGAGACCCAGTACTTC. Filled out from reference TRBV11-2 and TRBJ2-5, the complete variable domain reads EAGVAQSPRYKIIEKRQSVAFWCNPISGHATLYWYQQILGQGPKLLIQFQNNGVVDDSQLPKDRFSAERLKGVDSTLKIQPAKLEDSAVYLCASSLLGATRETQYFGPGTRLLVL.

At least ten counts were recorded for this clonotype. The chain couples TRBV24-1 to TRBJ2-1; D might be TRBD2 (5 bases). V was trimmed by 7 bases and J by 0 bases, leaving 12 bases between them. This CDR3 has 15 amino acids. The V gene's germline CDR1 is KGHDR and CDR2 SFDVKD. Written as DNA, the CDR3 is TGTGCCACCAGCAGCAGTGGGAGCTCCTACAATGAGCAGTTCTTC. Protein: CATSSSGSSYNEQFF.

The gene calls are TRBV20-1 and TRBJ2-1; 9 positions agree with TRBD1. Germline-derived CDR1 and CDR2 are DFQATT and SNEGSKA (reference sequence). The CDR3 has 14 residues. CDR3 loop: CSTTGTGRYNEQFF. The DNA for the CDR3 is TGCAGCACCACCGGGACAGGGCGCTACAATGAGCAGTTCTTC.

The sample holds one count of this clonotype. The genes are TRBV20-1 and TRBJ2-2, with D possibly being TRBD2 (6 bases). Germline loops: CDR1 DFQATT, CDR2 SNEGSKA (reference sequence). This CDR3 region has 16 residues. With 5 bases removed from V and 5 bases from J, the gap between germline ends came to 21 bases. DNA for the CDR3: TGCAGTGCTGTTAAGAGCCGGGAGTTGGCAACCGGGGAGCTGTTTTTT. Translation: CSAVKSRELATGELFF.

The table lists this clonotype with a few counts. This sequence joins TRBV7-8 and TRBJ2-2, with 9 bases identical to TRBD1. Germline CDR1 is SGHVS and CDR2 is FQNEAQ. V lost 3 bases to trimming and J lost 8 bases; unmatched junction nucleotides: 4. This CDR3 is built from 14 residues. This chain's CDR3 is CASSFRQGVGELFF. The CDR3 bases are TGTGCCAGCAGCTTTAGACAGGGGGTAGGGGAGCTGTTTTTT.

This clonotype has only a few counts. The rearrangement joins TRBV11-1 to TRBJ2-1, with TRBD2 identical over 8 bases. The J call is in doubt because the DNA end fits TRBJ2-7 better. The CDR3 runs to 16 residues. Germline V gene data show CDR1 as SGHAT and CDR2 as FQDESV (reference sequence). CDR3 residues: CASSFIAGTSYNEQYF. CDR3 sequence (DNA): TGTGCCAGCAGCTTTATAGCGGGAACCTCCTACAATGAGCAGTACTTC.

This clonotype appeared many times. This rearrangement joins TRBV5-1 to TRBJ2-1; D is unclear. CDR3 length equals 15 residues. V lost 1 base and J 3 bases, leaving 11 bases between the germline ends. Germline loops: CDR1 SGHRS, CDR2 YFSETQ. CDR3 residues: CASSLQGFNYNEQFF. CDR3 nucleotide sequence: TGCGCCAGCAGCTTGCAAGGGTTTAACTACAATGAGCAGTTCTTC.

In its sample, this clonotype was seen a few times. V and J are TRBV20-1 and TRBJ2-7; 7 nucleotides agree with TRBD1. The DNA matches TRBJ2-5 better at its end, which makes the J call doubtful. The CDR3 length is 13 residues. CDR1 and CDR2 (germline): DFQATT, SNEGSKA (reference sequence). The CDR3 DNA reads TGCAGTGCTAGAAGGGACAGTGGAGAGACCCAGTACTTC. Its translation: CSARRDSGETQYF.

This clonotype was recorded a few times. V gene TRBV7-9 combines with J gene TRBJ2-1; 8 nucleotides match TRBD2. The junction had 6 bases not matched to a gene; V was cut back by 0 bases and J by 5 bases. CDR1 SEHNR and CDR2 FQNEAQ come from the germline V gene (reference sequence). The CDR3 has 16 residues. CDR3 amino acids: CASSLAHGGANNEQFF. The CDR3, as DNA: TGTGCCAGCAGCTTAGCGCACGGGGGGGCCAACAATGAGCAGTTCTTC.

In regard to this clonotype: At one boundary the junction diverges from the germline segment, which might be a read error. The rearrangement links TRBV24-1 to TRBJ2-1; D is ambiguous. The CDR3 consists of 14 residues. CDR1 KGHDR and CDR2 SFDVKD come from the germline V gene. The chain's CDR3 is CATSDLRSSNEQFF. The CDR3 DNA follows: TGTGCCACCAGTGATTTGCGCTCCTCCAATGAGCAGTTCTTC.